This is a list of T cell receptor beta chains from one sample in a study of human T cells and chemical hapten exposure. TCRdb called the RACE reads again in MiXCR, with one record for every CDR3 protein. The sample consists of 85,000 to 130,000 distinct CDR3 sequences, 10% to 15% of them appearing once. This specimen consisted of whole blood, obtained in connection with sensitization to the hapten diphenylcyclopropenone (DPC). Source of these receptors: a woman in her 50s with alopecia areata. Some clones in this sample may be carry-over from other donors' samples. Each CDR3 is given without its conserved first and last residue.

V gene: TRBV4-1; CDR3 protein: ASSQAEPRGRSYNEQF
V gene: TRBV6-5; CDR3 protein: ASSSRPGPRGQY
V gene: TRBV7-9; CDR3 protein: ASSSTAVNTEAF
V gene: TRBV7-9; CDR3 protein: ASRPWASGSYEQY
V gene: TRBV18; CDR3 protein: ASSRVRLEQMNTEAF
V gene: TRBV20-1; CDR3 protein: SALSAETQY
V gene: TRBV7-2; CDR3 protein: ASSLIVAGSGAF
V gene: TRBV12-3/TRBV12-4; CDR3 protein: ASAPNRGGNQPQH
V gene: TRBV7-9; CDR3 protein: ASSSQQREEQETQY
V gene: TRBV2; CDR3 protein: ASRAHYVASGEQF
V gene: TRBV11-2; CDR3 protein: ASSLVGPSSYNEQF
V gene: TRBV28; CDR3 protein: ASSFGTSGGGTQY
V gene: TRBV3-1; CDR3 protein: ASSQQPSSGGSYTQY
V gene: TRBV28; CDR3 protein: ASSLSSGGTYNEQF
V gene: TRBV27; CDR3 protein: ASTLTLGTEAF
V gene: TRBV20-1; CDR3 protein: SASYPTSGYNEQF
V gene: TRBV7-2; CDR3 protein: ASSLQTGYSGNTIY
V gene: TRBV6-5; CDR3 protein: ASSYGGTGTYEQY
V gene: TRBV19; CDR3 protein: ASSQPGQTGELF
V gene: TRBV12-3/TRBV12-4; CDR3 protein: ATGESNQPQH
V gene: TRBV7-6; CDR3 protein: ASSLASYTRAPSGNTIY
V gene: TRBV3-1; CDR3 protein: ASSQSLGTAEAF
V gene: TRBV5-5; CDR3 protein: ASSLGQARGYT
V gene: TRBV4-1; CDR3 protein: ASSHYRDRGRNQPQH
V gene: TRBV7-2; CDR3 protein: ASSLERTGGLEAF
V gene: TRBV18; CDR3 protein: ASSPGQGARADTQY
V gene: TRBV5-1; CDR3 protein: ASSLEGTQPQH
V gene: TRBV12-3/TRBV12-4; CDR3 protein: ASSLVLAYNEQF
V gene: TRBV28; CDR3 protein: ASSFIGGTYEQY
V gene: TRBV5-1; CDR3 protein: ASSDTSFGTDTQY
V gene: TRBV29-1; CDR3 protein: SVMTGEGSPQH
V gene: TRBV28; CDR3 protein: ASNLDSSYEQY
V gene: TRBV29-1; CDR3 protein: SVQAGMGKEF
V gene: TRBV12-3/TRBV12-4; CDR3 protein: ASSRSGTRGELF
V gene: TRBV7-9; CDR3 protein: ASSAPDTQY
V gene: TRBV2; CDR3 protein: ASRVGALAKNIQY
V gene: TRBV5-1; CDR3 protein: ASSLQENYGYT
V gene: TRBV18; CDR3 protein: ASSQDRGISGNTIY
V gene: TRBV20-1; CDR3 protein: SALGRGQETQY
V gene: TRBV11-2; CDR3 protein: ASSLRAVVSSYEQY
V gene: TRBV18; CDR3 protein: ASSPLVGGARTEAF
V gene: TRBV29-1; CDR3 protein: SVYTGFTGELF
V gene: TRBV28; CDR3 protein: ASRRGMETQY
V gene: TRBV3-1; CDR3 protein: ASSQIHYREVGSPLH
V gene: TRBV7-8; CDR3 protein: ASSLGDSNQPQH
V gene: TRBV10-3; CDR3 protein: AISEYRTEAF
V gene: TRBV29-1; CDR3 protein: SLRSGGAYNEQF
V gene: TRBV9; CDR3 protein: ASSVEKRGGTDTQY